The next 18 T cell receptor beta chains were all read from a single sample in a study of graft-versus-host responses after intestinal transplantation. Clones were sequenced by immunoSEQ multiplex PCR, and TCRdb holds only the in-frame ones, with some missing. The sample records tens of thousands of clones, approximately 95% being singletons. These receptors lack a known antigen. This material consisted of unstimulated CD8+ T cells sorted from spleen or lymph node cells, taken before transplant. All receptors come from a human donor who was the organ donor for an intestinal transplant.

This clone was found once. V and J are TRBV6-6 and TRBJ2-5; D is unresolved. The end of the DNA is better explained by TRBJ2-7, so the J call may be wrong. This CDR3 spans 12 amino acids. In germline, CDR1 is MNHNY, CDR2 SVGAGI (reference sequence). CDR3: CASSYAGYEQYF. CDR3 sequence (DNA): TGTGCCAGCAGTTACGCCGGCTACGAGCAGTACTTC.

This CDR3 reads CSTGEGTEAFF. The CDR3 bases are TGCTCAACCGGGGAGGGGACTGAAGCTTTCTTT. The gene calls are TRBV29-1 and TRBJ1-1; the D gene is possibly TRBD1 (5 bases). The CDR3 is 11 amino acids. Germline values: CDR1 SQVTM, CDR2 ANQGSEA.

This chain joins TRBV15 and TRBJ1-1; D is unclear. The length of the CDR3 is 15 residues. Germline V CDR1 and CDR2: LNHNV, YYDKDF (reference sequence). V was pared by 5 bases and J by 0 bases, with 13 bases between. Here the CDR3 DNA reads TGTGCCACCAGCCTTAGAATGGATCTGAACACTGAAGCTTTCTTT. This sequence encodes CATSLRMDLNTEAFF.

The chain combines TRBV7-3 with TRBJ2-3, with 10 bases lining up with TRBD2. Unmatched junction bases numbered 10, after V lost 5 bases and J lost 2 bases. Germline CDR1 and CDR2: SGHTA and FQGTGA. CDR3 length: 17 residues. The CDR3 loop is CASSITGSGGTTDTQYF. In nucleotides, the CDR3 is TGTGCCAGCAGCATCACCGGTAGCGGGGGGACCACAGATACGCAGTATTTT. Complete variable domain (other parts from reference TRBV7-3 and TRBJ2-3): GAGVSQTPSNKVTEKGKYVELRCDPISGHTALYWYRQSLGQGPEFLIYFQGTGAADDSGLPNDRFFAVRPEGSVSTLKIQRTERGDSAVYLCASSITGSGGTTDTQYFGPGTRLTVL.

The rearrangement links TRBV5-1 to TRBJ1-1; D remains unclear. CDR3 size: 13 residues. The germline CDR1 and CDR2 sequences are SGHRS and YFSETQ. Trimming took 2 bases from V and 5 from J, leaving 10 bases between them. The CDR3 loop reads CASSLTLLTEAFF. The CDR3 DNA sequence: TGCGCCAGCAGCTTAACATTATTGACTGAAGCTTTCTTT.

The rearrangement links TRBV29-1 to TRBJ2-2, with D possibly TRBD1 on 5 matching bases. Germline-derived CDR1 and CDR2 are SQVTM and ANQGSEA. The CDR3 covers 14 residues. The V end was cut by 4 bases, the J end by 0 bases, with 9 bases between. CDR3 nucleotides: TGCAGCGTTGGGACACGGACGAACACCGGGGAGCTGTTTTTT. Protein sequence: CSVGTRTNTGELFF.

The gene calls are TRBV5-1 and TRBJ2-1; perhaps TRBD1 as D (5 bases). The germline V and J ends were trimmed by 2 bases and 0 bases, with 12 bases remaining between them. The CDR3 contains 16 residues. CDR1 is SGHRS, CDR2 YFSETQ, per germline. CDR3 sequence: CASSLSGLSSYNEQFF. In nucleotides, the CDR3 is TGCGCCAGCAGCTTATCAGGGCTAAGCTCCTACAATGAGCAGTTCTTC.

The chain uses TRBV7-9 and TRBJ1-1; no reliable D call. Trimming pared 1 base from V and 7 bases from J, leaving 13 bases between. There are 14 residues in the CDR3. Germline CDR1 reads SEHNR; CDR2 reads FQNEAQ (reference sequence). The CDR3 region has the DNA TGTGCCAGCAGCTTAGTTGAAGGTCCCGTTGAAGCTTTCTTT. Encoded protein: CASSLVEGPVEAFF.

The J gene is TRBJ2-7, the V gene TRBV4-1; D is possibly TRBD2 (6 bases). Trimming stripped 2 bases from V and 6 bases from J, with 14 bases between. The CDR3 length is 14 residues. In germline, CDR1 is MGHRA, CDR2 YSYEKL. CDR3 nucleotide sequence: TGCGCCAGCAGCCAACGCGGGACTCTCATCGAGCAGTACTTC. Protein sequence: CASSQRGTLIEQYF.

This chain's CDR3 is CASSLLNSPLHF. The DNA for the CDR3 is TGTGCCAGCAGTCTCCTCAATTCACCCCTCCACTTT. The genes are TRBV27 and TRBJ1-6; D remains unclear. The CDR3 contains 12 residues. Trimming shortened V by 5 bases and J by 7 bases, and 6 bases separated the two germline ends. Germline lookup yields CDR1 MNHEY and CDR2 SMNVEV (reference sequence).

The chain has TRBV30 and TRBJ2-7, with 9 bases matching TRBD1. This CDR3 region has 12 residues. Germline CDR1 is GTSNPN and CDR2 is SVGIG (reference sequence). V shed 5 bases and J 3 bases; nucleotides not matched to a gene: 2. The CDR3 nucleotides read TGTGCCTGGGGGACAGGGATCTACGAGCAGTACTTC. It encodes CAWGTGIYEQYF.

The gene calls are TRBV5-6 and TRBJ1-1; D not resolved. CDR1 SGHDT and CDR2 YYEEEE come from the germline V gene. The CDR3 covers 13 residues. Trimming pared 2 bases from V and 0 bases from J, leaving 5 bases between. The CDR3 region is CASSLGLNTEAFF. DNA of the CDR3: TGTGCCAGCAGCTTAGGACTGAACACTGAAGCTTTCTTT.

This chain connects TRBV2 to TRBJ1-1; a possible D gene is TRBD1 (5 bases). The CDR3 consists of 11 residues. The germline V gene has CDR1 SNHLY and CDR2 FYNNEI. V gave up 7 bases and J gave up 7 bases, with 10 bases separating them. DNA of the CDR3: TGTGCCAGCATGCCTGGGGGTGAAGCTTTCTTT. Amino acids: CASMPGGEAFF.

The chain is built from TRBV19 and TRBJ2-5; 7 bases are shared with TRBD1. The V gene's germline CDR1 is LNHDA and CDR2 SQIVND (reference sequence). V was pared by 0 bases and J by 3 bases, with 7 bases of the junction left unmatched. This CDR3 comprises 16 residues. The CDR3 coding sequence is TGTGCCAGTAGTATAGATCCCACCACAGGGGAAGAGACCCAGTACTTC. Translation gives CASSIDPTTGEETQYF.

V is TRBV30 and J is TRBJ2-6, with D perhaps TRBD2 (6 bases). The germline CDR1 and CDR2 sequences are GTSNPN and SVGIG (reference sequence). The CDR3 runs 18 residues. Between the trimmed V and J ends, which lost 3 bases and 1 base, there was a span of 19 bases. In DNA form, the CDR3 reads TGTGCCTGGAGACGATCCTGGGACTCACTATCTGGGGCCAACGTCCTGACTTTC. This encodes CAWRRSWDSLSGANVLTF.

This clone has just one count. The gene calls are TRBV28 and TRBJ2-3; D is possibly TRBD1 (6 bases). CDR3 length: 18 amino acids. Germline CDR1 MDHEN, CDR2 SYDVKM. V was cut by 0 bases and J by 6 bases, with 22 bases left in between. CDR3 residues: CASSLWVSGTLKGDTQYF. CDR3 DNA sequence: TGTGCCAGCAGTTTATGGGTATCCGGGACACTCAAGGGGGATACGCAGTATTTT.

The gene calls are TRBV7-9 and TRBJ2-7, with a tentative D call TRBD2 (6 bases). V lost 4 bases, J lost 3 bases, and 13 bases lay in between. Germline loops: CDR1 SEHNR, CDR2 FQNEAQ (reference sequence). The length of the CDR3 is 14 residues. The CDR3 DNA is TGTGCCAGCAGCTCCCGCGGGACGGTCTACGAGCAGTACTTC. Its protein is CASSSRGTVYEQYF.

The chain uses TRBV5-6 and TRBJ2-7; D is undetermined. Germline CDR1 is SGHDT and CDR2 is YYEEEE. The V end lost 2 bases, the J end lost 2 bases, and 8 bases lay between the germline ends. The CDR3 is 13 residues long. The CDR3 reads CASSFYRAYEQYF. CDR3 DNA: TGTGCCAGCAGCTTTTACAGAGCCTACGAGCAGTACTTC.